This T cell receptor beta chain comes out of a study of long-term antiretroviral therapy in people with HIV. Researchers report immunoSEQ v3.0 was run at survey level. Data came from immunoSEQ multiplex PCR; TCRdb stores just in-frame clones and leaves some out. The sample has 25,000 to 35,000 clones, around 78% seen once; the top ten hold roughly 9.3%. Germline CDR1 is KGHSH and CDR2 is LQKENI. This CDR3 contains 14 residues. Trimming took off 5 bases at V and 9 bases at J, with 17 bases between the two ends. V gene TRBV18 combines with J gene TRBJ1-5, with TRBD1 as a possible D gene (5 bases). The TCR comes from a man younger than 30 with HIV. The sequenced sample was unsorted PBMCs, obtained 1.5 years before starting antiretroviral therapy. CDR3 protein: CASSSRQYSTPQHF. The CDR3 region has the DNA TGTGCCAGCTCATCTCGACAGTATAGTACGCCCCAGCATTTT.